This T cell receptor (beta chain) was captured in a study of technical replicates of blood from several donors. The data were produced by immunoSEQ multiplex PCR, yet TCRdb's version contains in-frame clones alone and is incomplete. The table lists tens of thousands of clones, about 94% of them singletons. V was cut by 4 bases and J by 10 bases, with 11 bases left in between. The CDR3 length is 11 residues. Germline lookup yields CDR1 SGDLS and CDR2 YYNGEE. The sequence was obtained from a human donor in good health. The rearrangement links TRBV9 to TRBJ1-2, with no clear D. Sequences were obtained from T cells isolated from PBMCs. The CDR3 DNA is TGTGCCAGCAGCTCTCGTCAGGCCTACACCTTC. Translating it yields CASSSRQAYTF.